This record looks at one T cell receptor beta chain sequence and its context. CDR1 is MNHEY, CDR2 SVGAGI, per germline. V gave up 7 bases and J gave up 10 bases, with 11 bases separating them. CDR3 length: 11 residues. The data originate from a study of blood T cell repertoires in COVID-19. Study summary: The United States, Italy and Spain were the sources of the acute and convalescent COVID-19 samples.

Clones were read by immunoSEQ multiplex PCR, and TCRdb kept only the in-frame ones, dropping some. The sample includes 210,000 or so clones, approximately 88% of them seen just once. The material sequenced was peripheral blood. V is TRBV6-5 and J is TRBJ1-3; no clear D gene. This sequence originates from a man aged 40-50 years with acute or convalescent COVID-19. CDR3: CASIVAGTIYF. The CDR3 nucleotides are TGTGCCAGCATCGTCGCCGGGACCATATATTTT.